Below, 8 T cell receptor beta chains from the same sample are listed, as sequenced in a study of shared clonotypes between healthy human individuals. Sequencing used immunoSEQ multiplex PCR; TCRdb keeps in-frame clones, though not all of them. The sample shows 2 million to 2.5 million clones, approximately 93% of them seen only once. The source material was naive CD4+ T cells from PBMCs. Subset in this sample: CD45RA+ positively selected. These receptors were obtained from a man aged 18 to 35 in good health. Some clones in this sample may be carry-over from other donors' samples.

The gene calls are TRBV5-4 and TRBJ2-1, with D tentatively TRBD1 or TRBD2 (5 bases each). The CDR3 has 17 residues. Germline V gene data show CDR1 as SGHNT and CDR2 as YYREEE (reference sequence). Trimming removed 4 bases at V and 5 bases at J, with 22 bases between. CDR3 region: CASSPQGAPRFNNEQFF. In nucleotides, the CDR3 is TGTGCCAGCAGCCCGCAGGGAGCGCCGAGATTCAACAATGAGCAGTTCTTC. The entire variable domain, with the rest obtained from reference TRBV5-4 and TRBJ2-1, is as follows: ETGVTQSPTHLIKTRGQQVTLRCSSQSGHNTVSWYQQALGQGPQFIFQYYREEENGRGNFPPRFSGLQFPNYSSELNVNALELDDSALYLCASSPQGAPRFNNEQFFGPGTRLTVL.

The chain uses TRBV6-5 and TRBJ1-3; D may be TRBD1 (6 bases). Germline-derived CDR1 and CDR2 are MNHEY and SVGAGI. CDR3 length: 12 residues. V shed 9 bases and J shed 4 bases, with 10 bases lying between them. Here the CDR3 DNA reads TGTGCCAGTTTAGGACAGGGAAACACCATATATTTT. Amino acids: CASLGQGNTIYF.

The CDR3 nucleotides are TGTGCCAGCATCCGCCAGGGAACGAACACCGGGGAGCTGTTTTTT. It yields the protein CASIRQGTNTGELFF. The chain is built from TRBV28 and TRBJ2-2, with a tentative D call TRBD1 (5 bases). Germline values: CDR1 MDHEN, CDR2 SYDVKM. The CDR3 loop spans 15 amino acids. Trimming left V 7 bases short and J 0 bases short, with 12 bases between.

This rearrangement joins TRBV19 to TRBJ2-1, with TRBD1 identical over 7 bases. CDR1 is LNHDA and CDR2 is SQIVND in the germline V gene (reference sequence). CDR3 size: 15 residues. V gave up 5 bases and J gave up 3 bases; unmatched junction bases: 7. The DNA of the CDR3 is TGTGCCAGTAGTCCGACCGGGACAGTCTACAATGAGCAGTTCTTC. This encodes CASSPTGTVYNEQFF.

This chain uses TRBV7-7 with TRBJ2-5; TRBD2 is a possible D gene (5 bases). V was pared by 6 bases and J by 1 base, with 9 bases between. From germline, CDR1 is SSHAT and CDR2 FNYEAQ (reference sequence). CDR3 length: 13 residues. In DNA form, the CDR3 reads TGTGCCAGCAGTTCTGGGAGCCAAGAGACCCAGTACTTC. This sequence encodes CASSSGSQETQYF. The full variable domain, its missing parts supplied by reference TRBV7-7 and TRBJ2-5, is GAGVSQSPRYKVTKRGQDVTLRCDPISSHATLYWYQQALGQGPEFLTYFNYEAQPDKSGLPSDRFSAERPEGSISTLTIQRTEQRDSAMYRCASSSGSQETQYFGPGTRLLVL.

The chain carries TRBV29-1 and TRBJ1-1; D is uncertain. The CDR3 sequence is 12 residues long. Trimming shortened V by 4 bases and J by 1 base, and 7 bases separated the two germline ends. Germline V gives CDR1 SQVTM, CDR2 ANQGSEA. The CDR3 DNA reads TGCAGCGTTGCGGCAGGGAACACTGAAGCTTTCTTT. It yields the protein CSVAAGNTEAFF.

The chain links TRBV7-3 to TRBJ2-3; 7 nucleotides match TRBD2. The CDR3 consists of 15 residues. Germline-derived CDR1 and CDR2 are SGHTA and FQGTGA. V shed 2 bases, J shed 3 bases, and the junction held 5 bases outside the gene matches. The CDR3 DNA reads TGTGCCAGCAGCTTACTCGTCGGGGGGACAGATACGCAGTATTTT. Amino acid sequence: CASSLLVGGTDTQYF.

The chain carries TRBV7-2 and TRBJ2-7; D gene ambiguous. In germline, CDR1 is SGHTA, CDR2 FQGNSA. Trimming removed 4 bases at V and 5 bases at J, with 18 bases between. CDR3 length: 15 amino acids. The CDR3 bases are TGTGCCAGCAGCTCCGCCGCGACGACCCTCCACGAGCAGTACTTC. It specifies CASSSAATTLHEQYF.